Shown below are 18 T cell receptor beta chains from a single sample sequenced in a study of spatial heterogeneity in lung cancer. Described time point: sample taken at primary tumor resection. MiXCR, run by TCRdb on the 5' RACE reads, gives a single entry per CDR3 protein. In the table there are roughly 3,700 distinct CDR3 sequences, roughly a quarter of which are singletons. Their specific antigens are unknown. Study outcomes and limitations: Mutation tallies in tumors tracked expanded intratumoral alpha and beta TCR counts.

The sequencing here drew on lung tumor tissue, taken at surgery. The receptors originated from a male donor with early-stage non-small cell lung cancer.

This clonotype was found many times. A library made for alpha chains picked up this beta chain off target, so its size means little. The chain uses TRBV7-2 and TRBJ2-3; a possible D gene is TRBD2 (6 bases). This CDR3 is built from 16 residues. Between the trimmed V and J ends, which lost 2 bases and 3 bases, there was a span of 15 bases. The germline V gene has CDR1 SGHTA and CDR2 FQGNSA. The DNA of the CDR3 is TGTGCCAGCAGCTTACTCCCGGGACTCAATACAGATACGCAGTATTTT. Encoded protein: CASSLLPGLNTDTQYF.

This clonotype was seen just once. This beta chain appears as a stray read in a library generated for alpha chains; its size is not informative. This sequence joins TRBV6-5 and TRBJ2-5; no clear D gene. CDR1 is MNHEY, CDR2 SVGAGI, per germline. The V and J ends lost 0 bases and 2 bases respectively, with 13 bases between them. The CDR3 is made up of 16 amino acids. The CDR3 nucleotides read TGTGCCAGCAGTTACTCGTTTACCTCTACTCAAGAGACCCAGTACTTC. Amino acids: CASSYSFTSTQETQYF.

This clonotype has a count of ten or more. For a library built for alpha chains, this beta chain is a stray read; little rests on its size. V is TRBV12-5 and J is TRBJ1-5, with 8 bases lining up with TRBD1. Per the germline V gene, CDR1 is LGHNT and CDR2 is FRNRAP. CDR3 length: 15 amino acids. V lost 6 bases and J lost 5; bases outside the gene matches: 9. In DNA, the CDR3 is TGTGCTAGTGGATGGACAGGGCCATCGGATCAGCCCCAGCATTTT. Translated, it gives CASGWTGPSDQPQHF. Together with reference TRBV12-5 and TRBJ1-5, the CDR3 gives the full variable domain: DARVTQTPRHKVTEMGQEVTMRCQPILGHNTVFWYRQTMMQGLELLAYFRNRAPLDDSGMPKDRFSAEMPDATLATLKIQPSEPRDSAVYFCASGWTGPSDQPQHFGDGTRLSIL.

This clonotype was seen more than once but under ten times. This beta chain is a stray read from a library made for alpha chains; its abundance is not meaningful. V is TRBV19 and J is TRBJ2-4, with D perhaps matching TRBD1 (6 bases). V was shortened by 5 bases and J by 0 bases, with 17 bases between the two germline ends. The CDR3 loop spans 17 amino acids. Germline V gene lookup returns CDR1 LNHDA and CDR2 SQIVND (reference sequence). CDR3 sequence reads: CASSSRRDTVAKNIQYF. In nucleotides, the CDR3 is TGTGCCAGTAGTTCCCGAAGGGACACCGTAGCCAAAAACATTCAGTACTTC.

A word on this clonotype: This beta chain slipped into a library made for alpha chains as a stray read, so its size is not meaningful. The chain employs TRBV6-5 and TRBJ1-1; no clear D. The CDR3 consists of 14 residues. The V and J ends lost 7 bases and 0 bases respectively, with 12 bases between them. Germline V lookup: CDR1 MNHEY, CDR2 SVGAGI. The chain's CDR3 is CASIRSYMNTEAFF. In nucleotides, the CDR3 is TGTGCCAGCATCCGGAGCTATATGAACACTGAAGCTTTCTTT.

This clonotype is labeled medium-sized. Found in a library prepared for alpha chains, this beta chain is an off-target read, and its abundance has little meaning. CDR3 DNA: TGTGCCAGCAGTGAAAGTCTAGGACAGACCATGAACACTGAAGCTTTCTTT. Translated, it gives CASSESLGQTMNTEAFF. The chain recombines TRBV25-1 with TRBJ1-1; D possibly corresponds to TRBD1 (6 bases). Deletions cut 2 bases from V and 0 bases from J, with 16 bases between. The CDR3 totals 17 residues. The germline V gene encodes CDR1 MGHDK and CDR2 SYGVNS.

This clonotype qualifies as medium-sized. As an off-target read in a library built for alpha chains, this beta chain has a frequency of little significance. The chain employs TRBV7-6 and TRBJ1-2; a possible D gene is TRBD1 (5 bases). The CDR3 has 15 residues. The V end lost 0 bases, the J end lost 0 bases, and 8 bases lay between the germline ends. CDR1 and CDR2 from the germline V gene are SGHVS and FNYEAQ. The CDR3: CASSLAPGPNYGYTF. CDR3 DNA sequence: TGTGCCAGCAGCTTAGCGCCAGGGCCTAACTATGGCTACACCTTC.

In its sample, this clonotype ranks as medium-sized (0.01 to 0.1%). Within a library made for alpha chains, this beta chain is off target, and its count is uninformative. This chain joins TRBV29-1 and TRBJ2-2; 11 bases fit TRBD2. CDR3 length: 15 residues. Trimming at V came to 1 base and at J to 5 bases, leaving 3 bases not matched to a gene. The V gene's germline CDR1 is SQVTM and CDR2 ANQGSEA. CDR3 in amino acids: CSVEGTSGYTGELFF. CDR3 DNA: TGCAGCGTTGAAGGGACTAGCGGGTATACCGGGGAGCTGTTTTTT.

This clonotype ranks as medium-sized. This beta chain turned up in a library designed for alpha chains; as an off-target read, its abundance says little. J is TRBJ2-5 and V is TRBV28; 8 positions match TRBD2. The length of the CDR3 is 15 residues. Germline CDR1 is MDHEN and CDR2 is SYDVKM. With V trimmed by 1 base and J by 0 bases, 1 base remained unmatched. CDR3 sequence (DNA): TGTGCCAGCAGTTTATCGGGACTAGACCAAGAGACCCAGTACTTC. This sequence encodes CASSLSGLDQETQYF.

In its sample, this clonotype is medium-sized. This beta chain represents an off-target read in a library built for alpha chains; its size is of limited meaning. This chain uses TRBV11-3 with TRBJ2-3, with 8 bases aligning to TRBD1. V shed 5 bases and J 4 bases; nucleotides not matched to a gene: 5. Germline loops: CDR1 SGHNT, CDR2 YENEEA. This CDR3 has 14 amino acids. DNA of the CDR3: TGTGCCAGCAGCCCGTCGACAGGGGCAGATACGCAGTATTTT. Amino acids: CASSPSTGADTQYF.

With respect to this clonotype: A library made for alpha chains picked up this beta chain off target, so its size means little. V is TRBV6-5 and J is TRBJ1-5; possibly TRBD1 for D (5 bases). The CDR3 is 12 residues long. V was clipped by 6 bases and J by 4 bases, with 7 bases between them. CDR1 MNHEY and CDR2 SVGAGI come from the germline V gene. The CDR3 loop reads CASRGPNQPQHF. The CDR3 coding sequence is TGTGCCAGCAGGGGGCCTAATCAGCCCCAGCATTTT.

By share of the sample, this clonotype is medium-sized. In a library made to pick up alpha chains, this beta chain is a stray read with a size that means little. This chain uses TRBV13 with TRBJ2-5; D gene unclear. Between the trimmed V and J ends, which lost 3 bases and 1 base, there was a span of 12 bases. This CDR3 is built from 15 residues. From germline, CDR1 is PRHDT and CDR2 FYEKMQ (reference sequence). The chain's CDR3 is CASSLFKGTQETQYF. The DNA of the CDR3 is TGTGCCAGCAGCTTGTTTAAGGGAACCCAAGAGACCCAGTACTTC.

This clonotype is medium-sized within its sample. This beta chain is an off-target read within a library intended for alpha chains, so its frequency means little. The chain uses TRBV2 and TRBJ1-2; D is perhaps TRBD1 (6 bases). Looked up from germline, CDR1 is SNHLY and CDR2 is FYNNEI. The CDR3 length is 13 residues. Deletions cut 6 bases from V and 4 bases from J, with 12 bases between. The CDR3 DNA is TGTGCCAGCAGCCGGACAGATTCCTATGGCTACACCTTC. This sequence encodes CASSRTDSYGYTF.

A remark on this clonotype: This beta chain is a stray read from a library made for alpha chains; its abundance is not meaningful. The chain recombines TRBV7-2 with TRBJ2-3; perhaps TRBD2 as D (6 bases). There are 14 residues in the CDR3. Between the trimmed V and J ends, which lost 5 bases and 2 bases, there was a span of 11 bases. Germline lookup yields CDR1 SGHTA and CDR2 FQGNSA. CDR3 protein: CASSTGLTTDTQYF. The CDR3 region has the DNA TGTGCCAGCAGCACGGGACTGACCACAGATACGCAGTATTTT.

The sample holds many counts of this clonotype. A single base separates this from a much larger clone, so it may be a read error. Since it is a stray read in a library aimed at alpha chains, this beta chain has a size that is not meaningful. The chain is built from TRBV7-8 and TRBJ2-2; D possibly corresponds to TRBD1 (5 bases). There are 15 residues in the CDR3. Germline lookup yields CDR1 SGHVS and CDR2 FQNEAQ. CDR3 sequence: CVSSLVSRVPGELFF. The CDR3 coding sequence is TGTGTCAGCAGCTTAGTTTCCAGGGTCCCCGGGGAGCTGTTTTTT. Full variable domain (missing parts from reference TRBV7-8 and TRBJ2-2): GAGVSQSPRYKVAKRGQDVALRCDPISGHVSLFWYQQALGQGPEFLTYFQNEAQLDKSGLPSDRFFAERPEGSVSTLKIQRTQQEDSAVYLCVSSLVSRVPGELFFGEGSRLTVL.

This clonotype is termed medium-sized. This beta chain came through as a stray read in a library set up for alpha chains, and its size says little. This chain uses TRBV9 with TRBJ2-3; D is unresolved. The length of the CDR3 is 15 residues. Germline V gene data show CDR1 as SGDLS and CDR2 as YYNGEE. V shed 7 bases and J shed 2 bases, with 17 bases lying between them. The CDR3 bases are TGTGCCAGCGGATTTGGCAGAGCTAACACAGATACGCAGTATTTT. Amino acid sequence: CASGFGRANTDTQYF.

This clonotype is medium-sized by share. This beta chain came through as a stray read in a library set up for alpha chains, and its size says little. CDR3 residues: CSARGGLTEAFF. DNA for the CDR3: TGCAGTGCTAGGGGGGGGCTCACTGAAGCTTTCTTT. J is TRBJ1-1 and V is TRBV20-1, with D perhaps matching TRBD1 (6 bases). Trimming took 3 bases from V and 4 from J, leaving 9 bases between them. CDR3 length equals 12 residues. Germline V CDR1 and CDR2: DFQATT, SNEGSKA (reference sequence).

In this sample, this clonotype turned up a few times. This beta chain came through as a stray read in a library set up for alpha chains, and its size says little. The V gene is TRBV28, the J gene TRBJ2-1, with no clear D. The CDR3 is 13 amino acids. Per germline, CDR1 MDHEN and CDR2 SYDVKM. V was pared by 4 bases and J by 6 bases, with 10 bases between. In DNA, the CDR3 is TGTGCCAGCAGTTCTCCTCCGTCCAATGAGCAGTTCTTC. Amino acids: CASSSPPSNEQFF.